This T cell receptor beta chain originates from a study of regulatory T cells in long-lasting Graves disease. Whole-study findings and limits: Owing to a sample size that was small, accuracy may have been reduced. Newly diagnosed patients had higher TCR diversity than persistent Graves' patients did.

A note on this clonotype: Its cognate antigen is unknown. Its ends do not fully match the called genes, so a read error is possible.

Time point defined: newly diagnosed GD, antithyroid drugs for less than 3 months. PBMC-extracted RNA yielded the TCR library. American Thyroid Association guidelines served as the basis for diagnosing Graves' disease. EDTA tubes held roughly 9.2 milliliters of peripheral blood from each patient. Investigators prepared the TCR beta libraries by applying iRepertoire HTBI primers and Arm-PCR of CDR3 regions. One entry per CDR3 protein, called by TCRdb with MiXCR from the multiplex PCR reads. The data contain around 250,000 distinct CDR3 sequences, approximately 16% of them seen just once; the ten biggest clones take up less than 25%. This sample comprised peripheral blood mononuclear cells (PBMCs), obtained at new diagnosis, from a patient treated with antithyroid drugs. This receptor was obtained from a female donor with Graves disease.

For the CDR3, the DNA is TGTGCCAGCAGCGTAGATCATGGCCCTGGAAACACCATACATTTT. Translated, it gives CASSVDHGPGNTIHF. The V gene is TRBV9, the J gene TRBJ1-3; D gene uncertain. Germline-derived CDR1 and CDR2 are SGDLS and YYNGEE. CDR3 length: 15 residues.